Listed here are 19 T cell receptor beta chains from one sample, sequenced in a study of blood T cell repertoires in COVID-19. Assay: immunoSEQ multiplex PCR; the TCRdb copy retains only in-frame clones and omits some. This table has some 700,000 clones, approximately 90% appearing once. Sequencing used peripheral blood. The source of these receptors is a woman under 30 with acute or convalescent COVID-19.

V is TRBV7-8 and J is TRBJ2-7; weak D call: TRBD2 (5 bases). The CDR3 loop spans 20 amino acids. From germline, CDR1 is SGHVS and CDR2 FQNEAQ. Trimming shortened V by 6 bases and J by 0 bases, and 30 bases separated the two germline ends. The CDR3 DNA reads as TGTGCCAGCAGACCCTCGGGTCTCGGACTCCTGAAAAAGAGCTCCTACGAGCAGTACTTC. It translates to CASRPSGLGLLKKSSYEQYF.

The chain carries TRBV7-8 and TRBJ1-1; the D gene is possibly TRBD1 (6 bases). In germline, CDR1 is SGHVS, CDR2 FQNEAQ. The CDR3 length is 14 residues. Trimming stripped 5 bases from V and 5 bases from J, with 15 bases between. The CDR3 sequence is CASSVDLRGTEAFF. As DNA, the CDR3 is TGTGCCAGCAGCGTAGACCTCAGGGGAACTGAAGCTTTCTTT.

The V call is TRBV5-1, the J call TRBJ1-2, with 10 bases matching TRBD1. This CDR3 is 15 amino acids long. The V segment lost 1 base and the J segment 7 bases; nucleotides outside the gene matches: 7. Germline V gives CDR1 SGHRS, CDR2 YFSETQ. The CDR3 spells CASSLSGTGDVGYTF. CDR3 nucleotide sequence: TGCGCCAGCAGCTTGTCCGGGACAGGGGATGTTGGCTACACCTTC.

A single count supports this clone. The CDR3 DNA is TGTGCCAGCAGTCCCGAGCAGGGGATGTTCGGCTCACCCCTCCACTTT. It encodes CASSPEQGMFGSPLHF. This chain joins TRBV28 and TRBJ1-6; D is perhaps TRBD1 (6 bases). Between the trimmed V and J ends, which lost 5 bases and 10 bases, there was a span of 21 bases. Looked up from germline, CDR1 is MDHEN and CDR2 is SYDVKM. The CDR3 has 16 amino acids. Full variable domain (rest looked up from reference TRBV28 and TRBJ1-6): DVKVTQSSRYLVKRTGEKVFLECVQDMDHENMFWYRQDPGLGLRLIYFSYDVKMKEKGDIPEGYSVSREKKERFSLILESASTNQTSMYLCASSPEQGMFGSPLHFGNGTRLTVT.

The V and J genes are TRBV6-5 and TRBJ2-3, with TRBD1 as a possible D gene (6 bases). The V end lost 0 bases, the J end lost 5 bases, and 9 bases lay between the germline ends. Germline loops: CDR1 MNHEY, CDR2 SVGAGI. The CDR3 contains 14 residues. The CDR3 sequence: CASSYSGTRDTQYF. CDR3 bases: TGTGCCAGCAGTTACTCGGGGACACGAGATACGCAGTATTTT.

The CDR3 region has the DNA TGTGCCTGGAGGAAGCCACAGGGGGCTGGCTATGGCTACACCTTC. This gives the protein CAWRKPQGAGYGYTF. The chain combines TRBV30 with TRBJ1-2; 9 bases are a match to TRBD1. The junction had 9 bases not matched to a gene; V was cut back by 3 bases and J by 4 bases. The CDR3 contains 15 residues. The germline gives CDR1 GTSNPN, CDR2 SVGIG (reference sequence).

In this sample, this clone turned up once. This may be a read error: a much more frequent sequence differs by one nucleotide. The chain couples TRBV27 to TRBJ1-4; D perhaps matches TRBD1 (5 bases). Looked up from germline, CDR1 is MNHEY and CDR2 is SMNVEV (reference sequence). The CDR3 has 15 amino acids. The V gene lost 1 base and the J gene lost 0 bases, with 6 bases spanning the gap. As DNA, the CDR3 is TGTGCCAGCAGTTTATGGGGGGCAACTAATGAAAAACTGTTTTTT. Amino acids: CASSLWGATNEKLFF.

The rearrangement links TRBV29-1 to TRBJ2-7, with D perhaps matching TRBD2 (6 bases). With 4 bases removed from V and 6 bases from J, the gap between germline ends came to 7 bases. Germline V gene sequence: CDR1 SQVTM, CDR2 ANQGSEA. This CDR3 has 10 residues. The CDR3, as DNA: TGCAGCGTTGTCGGGGGCGAGCAGTACTTC. It translates to CSVVGGEQYF.

The chain employs TRBV7-9 and TRBJ2-7, with D possibly TRBD1 on 5 matching bases. Germline assignment: CDR1 SEHNR and CDR2 FQNEAQ (reference sequence). Trimming removed 0 bases from V and 1 base from J, with 7 bases in between. The CDR3 length is 14 residues. CDR3 residues: CASSLAGDSYEQYF. The CDR3 nucleotides read TGTGCCAGCAGCTTAGCAGGGGATTCCTACGAGCAGTACTTC.

The chain couples TRBV27 to TRBJ2-3, with 8 bases lining up with TRBD2. CDR1 and CDR2 (germline): MNHEY, SMNVEV (reference sequence). V lost 3 bases and J lost 2; bases outside the gene matches: 7. The CDR3 extends over 16 amino acids. CDR3 in amino acids: CASSLSAGGPTDTQYF. The DNA of the CDR3 is TGTGCCAGCAGTTTGTCGGCGGGGGGACCCACAGATACGCAGTATTTT.

This sequence joins TRBV7-2 and TRBJ1-4; possible D gene TRBD1, 5 bases. The germline CDR1 and CDR2 sequences are SGHTA and FQGNSA. The CDR3 runs 13 residues. Trimming pared 0 bases from V and 10 bases from J, leaving 9 bases between. Here the CDR3 reads CASSLAPQGKLFF. CDR3 in DNA: TGTGCCAGCAGCTTAGCGCCTCAGGGAAAACTGTTTTTT.

The chain recombines TRBV6-5 with TRBJ1-1; D uncertain. Germline V gene sequence: CDR1 MNHEY, CDR2 SVGAGI. The length of the CDR3 is 13 residues. V was clipped by 6 bases and J by 0 bases, with 8 bases between them. The CDR3 loop reads CASSQTVNTEAFF. The CDR3 bases are TGTGCCAGCAGCCAAACAGTGAACACTGAAGCTTTCTTT.

The rearrangement links TRBV18 to TRBJ1-2; 10 positions agree with TRBD1. The CDR3 runs to 17 residues. Trimming removed 4 bases from V and 2 bases from J; junction bases left unmatched: 10. Looked up from germline, CDR1 is KGHSH and CDR2 is LQKENI. Here the CDR3 reads CASSHPGQGYWNYGYTF. CDR3 bases: TGTGCCAGCTCACATCCGGGACAGGGGTATTGGAACTATGGCTACACCTTC. Looking up the rest from reference TRBV18 and TRBJ1-2 gives the full variable domain: NAGVMQNPRHLVRRRGQEARLRCSPMKGHSHVYWYRQLPEEGLKFMVYLQKENIIDESGMPKERFSAEFPKEGPSILRIQQVVRGDSAAYFCASSHPGQGYWNYGYTFGSGTRLTVV.

The chain combines TRBV13 with TRBJ2-4; TRBD1 matches 7 bases. CDR3 size: 13 residues. CDR1 PRHDT and CDR2 FYEKMQ come from the germline V gene (reference sequence). Losses at the gene ends were 7 bases for V and 3 bases for J; bases not matched to a gene: 3. This CDR3 reads CASNDRVKNIQYF. The DNA of the CDR3 is TGTGCCAGCAATGACAGGGTCAAAAACATTCAGTACTTC.

The rearrangement uses TRBV7-2 and TRBJ2-7; the D gene is possibly TRBD2 (6 bases). Deletions cut 1 base from V and 7 bases from J, with 14 bases between. This CDR3 contains 14 residues. Germline V gene data show CDR1 as SGHTA and CDR2 as FQGNSA. CDR3 sequence reads: CASSLGGGVEEQYF. CDR3 nucleotide sequence: TGTGCCAGCAGCTTAGGAGGAGGGGTTGAGGAGCAGTACTTC.

The rearrangement uses TRBV28 and TRBJ1-5; 7 nucleotides align to TRBD1. The CDR3 is 15 amino acids. Germline V gene lookup returns CDR1 MDHEN and CDR2 SYDVKM. V lost 8 bases, J lost 5 bases, and 12 bases stayed unmatched. The CDR3 sequence: CASATGDSRDQPQHF. The CDR3 DNA reads TGTGCCAGCGCTACTGGGGACAGTAGGGATCAGCCCCAGCATTTT.

The chain joins TRBV5-4 to TRBJ1-1; D is uncertain. The CDR3 contains 15 residues. V was shortened by 0 bases and J by 0 bases, with 9 bases between the two germline ends. The germline V gene encodes CDR1 SGHNT and CDR2 YYREEE (reference sequence). For the CDR3, the DNA is TGTGCCAGCAGCTTGGGGGAGTTCATGAACACTGAAGCTTTCTTT. Translation: CASSLGEFMNTEAFF.

This chain connects TRBV28 to TRBJ1-1; the D gene is possibly TRBD1 (5 bases). In germline, CDR1 is MDHEN, CDR2 SYDVKM. Trimming stripped 10 bases from V and 5 bases from J, with 11 bases between. CDR3 length: 11 residues. The CDR3 DNA reads as TGTGCCACCACCCGGGGGACTGAAGCTTTCTTT. It codes for CATTRGTEAFF.

This rearrangement joins TRBV19 to TRBJ1-5; a weak D match, TRBD1 (6 bases). V lost 5 bases and J 3 bases, leaving 11 bases between the germline ends. The CDR3 loop spans 14 amino acids. Germline V gene lookup returns CDR1 LNHDA and CDR2 SQIVND (reference sequence). CDR3 bases: TGTGCCAGTAGTGAACAGGGCTTCAATCAGCCCCAGCATTTT. Amino acid sequence: CASSEQGFNQPQHF.